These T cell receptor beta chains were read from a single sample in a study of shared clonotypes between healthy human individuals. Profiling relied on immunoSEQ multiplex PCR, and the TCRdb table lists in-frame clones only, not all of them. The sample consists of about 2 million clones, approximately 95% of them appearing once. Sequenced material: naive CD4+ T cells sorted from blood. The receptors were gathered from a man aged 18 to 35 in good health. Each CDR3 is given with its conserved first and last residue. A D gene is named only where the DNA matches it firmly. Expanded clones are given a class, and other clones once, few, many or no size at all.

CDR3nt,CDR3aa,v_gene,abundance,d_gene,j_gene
TGTGCCAGCAGCTTGGTAGGGGGGGCCAAAAACATTCAGTACTTC,CASSLVGGAKNIQYF,TRBV5-8,-,-,TRBJ2-4
TGTGCCAGCAGAAGGGACAGCTTCATGAACACTGAAGCTTTCTTT,CASRRDSFMNTEAFF,TRBV6-5,-,TRBD1,TRBJ1-1
TGTGCCAGCAGACTCGATGTTGGGGAAAACAATGAGCAGTTCTTC,CASRLDVGENNEQFF,TRBV6-6,-,-,TRBJ2-1
TGTGCCAGCAGCCCGCCCCCGTCCGGCCTAGCGGGGGGGAACCAAGAGACCCAGTACTTC,CASSPPPSGLAGGNQETQYF,TRBV7-3,-,TRBD2,TRBJ2-5
TGTGCCATCAGCGCCGAGCCAGGGCCAGCTTTCTTT,CAISAEPGPAFF,TRBV10-3,-,-,TRBJ1-1
TGCGCCAGCAGCCTGCGACAGGGTTCGTACACTGAAGCTTTCTTT,CASSLRQGSYTEAFF,TRBV4-1,-,TRBD1,TRBJ1-1
TGCAGCGTTGAGCCAACTCAGGGCAATGAGCAGTTCTTC,CSVEPTQGNEQFF,TRBV29-1,-,-,TRBJ2-1
TGTGCCAGCACTAGCGGGACAAACAATGAGCAGTTCTTC,CASTSGTNNEQFF,TRBV6-1,-,TRBD2,TRBJ2-1
TGTGCCAGTAGTGGTGGGACTAGCGGGAGTCGGGGCGAGCAGTACTTC,CASSGGTSGSRGEQYF,TRBV19,-,TRBD2,TRBJ2-7
TGTGCCAGCAGCTTCGGACTAGCGGGGTGGGAGACCCAGTACTTC,CASSFGLAGWETQYF,TRBV5-6,-,TRBD2,TRBJ2-5
TGTGCCAGTAGTTCGACAGGGGCAGGGAAGAACATTCAGTACTTC,CASSSTGAGKNIQYF,TRBV19,-,TRBD1,TRBJ2-4
TGTGCCAGCAGGGTAGGGGCGTCGAACACCGGGGAGCTGTTTTTT,CASRVGASNTGELFF,TRBV2,-,-,TRBJ2-2
TGTGCCATCAGTGAGGGGGGACAGGGGAGCGTCGAGCAGTACTTC,CAISEGGQGSVEQYF,TRBV10-3,once,TRBD1,TRBJ2-7
TGTGCCAGCAGTTACTCAGTACCCTCCTACAATGAGCAGTTCTTC,CASSYSVPSYNEQFF,TRBV6-5,-,-,TRBJ2-1
TGTGCCAGCAGCTTAGGATTAGACACCTACTCTGGGGCCAACGTCCTGACTTTC,CASSLGLDTYSGANVLTF,TRBV11-1,-,-,TRBJ2-6
TGCGCCAGCAGCCAATCGGGACTCCGCCCGGTCTACAATGAGCAGTTCTTC,CASSQSGLRPVYNEQFF,TRBV4-1,-,-,TRBJ2-1
TGTGCCAGCAGCTCATGGACTAGCGGGAACTACGAGCAGTACTTC,CASSSWTSGNYEQYF,TRBV7-8,-,TRBD2,TRBJ2-7
TGTGCCAGCAGCTCCCAGGGGGTGAATCAGCCCCAGCATTTT,CASSSQGVNQPQHF,TRBV6-5,once,TRBD1,TRBJ1-5
TGTGCCAGCAGTTTAGGGACAGTACCAACTGAAGCTTTCTTT,CASSLGTVPTEAFF,TRBV27,-,TRBD1,TRBJ1-1
TGTGCCAACAGTTTAAACCTCAGGATGGGAGCTTTCTTT,CANSLNLRMGAFF,TRBV28,once,-,TRBJ1-1
TGCGCCAGCAGCCGCGCGGGGGCGGGAGGGCCTTACGAGCAGTACTTC,CASSRAGAGGPYEQYF,TRBV4-1,many,TRBD2,TRBJ2-7
TGTGCCAGCAGTGAAGCGCTTCAGTACTTGAGTGGATCTCAGCCCCAGCATTTT,CASSEALQYLSGSQPQHF,TRBV6-1,-,-,TRBJ1-5
TGTGCCAGCAAGAAGGATAGCGGGGGCCAAGGCACGCAGTATTTT,CASKKDSGGQGTQYF,TRBV6-1,-,TRBD2,TRBJ2-3
TGCGCCAGCAGCCACCGGGACGGCTCCTACGAGCAGTACTTC,CASSHRDGSYEQYF,TRBV5-1,-,-,TRBJ2-7
TGTGCCAGCAGCTTAGGTCCGGGGGCAGGGTTAGGGCCCCTCCACTTT,CASSLGPGAGLGPLHF,TRBV7-2,-,-,TRBJ1-6
TGTGCCAGCTCACCACCGCAGGGTTCCGGCAATCAGCCCCAGCATTTT,CASSPPQGSGNQPQHF,TRBV18,-,-,TRBJ1-5
TGTGCCAGCAGTTACTCGCCTGAGTCCTACGAGCAGTACTTC,CASSYSPESYEQYF,TRBV6-5,-,-,TRBJ2-7
TGTGCCAGCAGCCCGGAGGGCAGGGGAGTCGAAAATGAGCAGTTCTTC,CASSPEGRGVENEQFF,TRBV9,-,-,TRBJ2-1
TGTGCCAGCATGACTCTAATTGAAGCTTTCTTT,CASMTLIEAFF,TRBV6-5,once,-,TRBJ1-1
TGTGCCAGCAGCCAAGGTACTTCCCAAGAGACCCAGTACTTC,CASSQGTSQETQYF,TRBV9,once,-,TRBJ2-5
TGTGCCAGCAGTGAAACTAAGGAGTATGGCTACACCTTC,CASSETKEYGYTF,TRBV6-1,once,-,TRBJ1-2
TGTGCCTGGAGCGGGGGCAGGGGGCGTGAGCAGTACTTC,CAWSGGRGREQYF,TRBV30,-,TRBD1,TRBJ2-7
TGTGCCAGCAGCGTAGATCTAGGGGCTGGAAACACCATATATTTT,CASSVDLGAGNTIYF,TRBV9,-,-,TRBJ1-3
TGTGCCAGCAGCCAACGACGAGGAGAGACCCAGTACTTC,CASSQRRGETQYF,TRBV7-3,-,-,TRBJ2-5
TGCGCCAGCAGCTCGTTCCAGCTGACCTCCTACAATGAGCAGTTCTTC,CASSSFQLTSYNEQFF,TRBV5-1,-,-,TRBJ2-1
TGTGCCAGCAGCAAAGATGAGGGCGCCGTTGCAACTAATGAAAAACTGTTTTTT,CASSKDEGAVATNEKLFF,TRBV21-1,-,-,TRBJ1-4
TGTGCCAGCAGCTCTATGACAGAATCCTACGAGCAGTACTTC,CASSSMTESYEQYF,TRBV7-2,-,-,TRBJ2-7
TGCGCCAGCAGTGAGTCTCCCACGGCCTCTGGAAACACCATATATTTT,CASSESPTASGNTIYF,TRBV10-1,-,-,TRBJ1-3
TGCGCCAGCAGCTCCGACAGCATCTATGGCTACACCTTC,CASSSDSIYGYTF,TRBV5-1,-,-,TRBJ1-2
TGTGCCACCCTTAGAGGACAGGGCTACGAGCAGTACTTC,CATLRGQGYEQYF,TRBV10-3,-,TRBD1,TRBJ2-7
TGTGCCATCAGAGCGGCCGAGGACAGGGGCTATGGCTACACCTTC,CAIRAAEDRGYGYTF,TRBV10-3,-,TRBD1,TRBJ1-2
TGTGCCAGCACCACGAGGAGCGGGGGGGAAGAGCAGTACTTC,CASTTRSGGEEQYF,TRBV5-4,-,TRBD2,TRBJ2-7